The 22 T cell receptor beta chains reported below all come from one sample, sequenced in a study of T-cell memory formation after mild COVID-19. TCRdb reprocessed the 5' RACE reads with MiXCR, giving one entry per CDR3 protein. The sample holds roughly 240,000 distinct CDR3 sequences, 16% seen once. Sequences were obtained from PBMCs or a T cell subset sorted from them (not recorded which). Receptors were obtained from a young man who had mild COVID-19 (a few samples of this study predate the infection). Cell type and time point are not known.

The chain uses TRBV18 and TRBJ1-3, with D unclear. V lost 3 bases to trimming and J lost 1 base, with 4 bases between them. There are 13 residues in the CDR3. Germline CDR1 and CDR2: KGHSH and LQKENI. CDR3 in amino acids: CASSPASGNTIYF. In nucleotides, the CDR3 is TGTGCCAGCTCACCGGCGTCTGGAAACACCATATATTTT.

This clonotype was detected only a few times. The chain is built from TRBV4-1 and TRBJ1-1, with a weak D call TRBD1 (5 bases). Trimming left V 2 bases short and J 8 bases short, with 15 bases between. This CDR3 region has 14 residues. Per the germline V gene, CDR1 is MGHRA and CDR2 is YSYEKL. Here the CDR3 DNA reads TGCGCCAGCAGCCAACCCCTAGGGCAGGGAGAAGCTTTCTTT. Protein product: CASSQPLGQGEAFF.

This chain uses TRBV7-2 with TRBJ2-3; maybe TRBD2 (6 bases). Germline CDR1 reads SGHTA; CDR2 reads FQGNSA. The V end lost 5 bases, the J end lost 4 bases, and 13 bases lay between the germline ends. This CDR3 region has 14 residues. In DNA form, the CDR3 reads TGTGCCAGCAGCCCCCGGGGGTCAGCAGATACGCAGTATTTT. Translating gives CASSPRGSADTQYF.

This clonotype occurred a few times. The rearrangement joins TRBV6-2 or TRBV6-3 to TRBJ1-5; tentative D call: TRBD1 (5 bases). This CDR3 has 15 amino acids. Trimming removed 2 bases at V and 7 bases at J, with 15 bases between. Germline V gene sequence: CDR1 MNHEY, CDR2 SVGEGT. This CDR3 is CASSYGGRDGQPQHF. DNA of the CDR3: TGTGCCAGCAGTTACGGAGGGAGGGACGGCCAGCCCCAGCATTTT.

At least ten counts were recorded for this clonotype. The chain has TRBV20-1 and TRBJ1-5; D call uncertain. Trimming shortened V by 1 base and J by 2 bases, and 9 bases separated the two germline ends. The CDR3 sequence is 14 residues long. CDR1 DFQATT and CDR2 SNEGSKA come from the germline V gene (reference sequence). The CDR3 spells CSARGWGGNQPQHF. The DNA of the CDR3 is TGCAGTGCTAGAGGCTGGGGAGGCAATCAGCCCCAGCATTTT.

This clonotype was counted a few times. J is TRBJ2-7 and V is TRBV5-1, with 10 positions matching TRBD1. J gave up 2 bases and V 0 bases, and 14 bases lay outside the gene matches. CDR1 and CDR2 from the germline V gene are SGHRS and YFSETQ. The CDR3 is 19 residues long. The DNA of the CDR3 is TGCGCCAGCAGCTTGGACTGGGACAGGGGTTCGTTCAAGGCCTACGAGCAGTACTTC. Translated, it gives CASSLDWDRGSFKAYEQYF.

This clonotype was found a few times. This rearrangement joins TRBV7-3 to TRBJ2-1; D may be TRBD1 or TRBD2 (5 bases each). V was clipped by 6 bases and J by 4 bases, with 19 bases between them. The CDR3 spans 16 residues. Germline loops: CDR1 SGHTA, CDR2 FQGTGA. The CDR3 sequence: CASSITPGRQYNEQFF. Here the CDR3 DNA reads TGTGCCAGCAGTATTACCCCGGGACGTCAATACAATGAGCAGTTCTTC. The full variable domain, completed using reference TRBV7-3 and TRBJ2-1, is GAGVSQTPSNKVTEKGKYVELRCDPISGHTALYWYRQSLGQGPEFLIYFQGTGAADDSGLPNDRFFAVRPEGSVSTLKIQRTERGDSAVYLCASSITPGRQYNEQFFGPGTRLTVL.

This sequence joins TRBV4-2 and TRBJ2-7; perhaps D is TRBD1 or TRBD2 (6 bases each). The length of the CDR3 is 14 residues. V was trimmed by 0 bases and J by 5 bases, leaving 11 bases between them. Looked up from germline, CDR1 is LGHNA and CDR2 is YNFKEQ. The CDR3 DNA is TGTGCCAGCAGCCAAGATGACAGGAGGGACGAGCAGTACGTC. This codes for CASSQDDRRDEQYV.

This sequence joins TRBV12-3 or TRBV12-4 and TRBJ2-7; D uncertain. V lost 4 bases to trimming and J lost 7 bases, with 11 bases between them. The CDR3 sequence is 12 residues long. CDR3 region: CASSSSVGEQYF. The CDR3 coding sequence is TGTGCCAGCAGTTCCAGCGTCGGGGAGCAGTACTTC.

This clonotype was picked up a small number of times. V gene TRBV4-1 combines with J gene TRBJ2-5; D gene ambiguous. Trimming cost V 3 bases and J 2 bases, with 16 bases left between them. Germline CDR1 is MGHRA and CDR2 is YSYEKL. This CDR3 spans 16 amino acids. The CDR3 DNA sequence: TGCGCCAGCAGCCAGGGTCCAGGCCAAAAACAAGAGACCCAGTACTTC. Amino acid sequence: CASSQGPGQKQETQYF.

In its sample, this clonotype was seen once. This CDR3 reads CASSPSGTLASNEQFF. CDR3 nucleotides: TGTGCCAGCAGCCCTTCCGGGACACTCGCCTCCAATGAGCAGTTCTTC. The rearrangement links TRBV3-1 to TRBJ2-1; D perhaps matches TRBD1 (6 bases). The CDR3 runs to 16 residues. V was clipped by 4 bases and J by 6 bases, with 19 bases between them. CDR1 LGHDT and CDR2 YNNKEL come from the germline V gene (reference sequence).

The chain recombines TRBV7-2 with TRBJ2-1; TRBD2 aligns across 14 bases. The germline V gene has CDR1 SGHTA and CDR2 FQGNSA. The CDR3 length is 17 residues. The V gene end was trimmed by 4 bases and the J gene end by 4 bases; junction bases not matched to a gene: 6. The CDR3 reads CASSWRLAGGFYNEQFF. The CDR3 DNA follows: TGTGCCAGCAGCTGGAGACTAGCGGGGGGGTTTTACAATGAGCAGTTCTTC.

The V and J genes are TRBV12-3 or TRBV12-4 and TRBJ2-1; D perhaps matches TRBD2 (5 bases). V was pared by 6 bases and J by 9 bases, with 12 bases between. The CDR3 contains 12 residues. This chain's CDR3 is CASSPGESEQFF. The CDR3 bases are TGTGCCAGCAGCCCTGGGGAGAGTGAGCAGTTCTTC.

The CDR3 DNA reads TGTGCCAGCTTAAAAGGAGGAGGGGGAGAGGCTGAAGCTTTCTTT. Encoded protein: CASLKGGGGEAEAFF. The chain links TRBV2 to TRBJ1-1; TRBD1 might be the D (6 bases). CDR3 length: 15 amino acids. V was cut by 8 bases and J by 6 bases, with 22 bases left in between. Germline CDR1 SNHLY, CDR2 FYNNEI. Full variable domain (missing parts from reference TRBV2 and TRBJ1-1): EPEVTQTPSHQVTQMGQEVILRCVPISNHLYFYWYRQILGQKVEFLVSFYNNEISEKSEIFDDQFSVERPDGSNFTLKIRSTKLEDSAMYFCASLKGGGGEAEAFFGQGTRLTVV.

Written as DNA, the CDR3 is TGCGCCAGCAGCCAAGAGGGTCCGGGGGGCGGGGAGACCCAGTACTTC. Translating gives CASSQEGPGGGETQYF. The J gene is TRBJ2-5, the V gene TRBV4-3; TRBD2 might be the D (7 bases). Germline values: CDR1 LGHNA, CDR2 YSLEER. The CDR3 contains 16 residues. V was pared by 0 bases and J by 5 bases, with 16 bases between.

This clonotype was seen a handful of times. CDR3 sequence: CASSPQGARGSEQYF. The CDR3 DNA is TGTGCCAGCAGTCCACAGGGGGCGCGGGGGAGCGAGCAGTACTTC. The J gene is TRBJ2-7, the V gene TRBV27, with TRBD1 identical over 9 bases. CDR1 MNHEY and CDR2 SMNVEV come from the germline V gene (reference sequence). The CDR3 runs 15 residues. V was clipped by 5 bases and J by 6 bases; unmatched bases: 11.

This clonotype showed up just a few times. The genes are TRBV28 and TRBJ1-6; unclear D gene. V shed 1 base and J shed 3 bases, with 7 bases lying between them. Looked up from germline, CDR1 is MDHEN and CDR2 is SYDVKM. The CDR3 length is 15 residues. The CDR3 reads CASSLSTGYNSPLHF. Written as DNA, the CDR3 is TGTGCCAGCAGTTTATCTACGGGCTATAATTCACCCCTCCACTTT. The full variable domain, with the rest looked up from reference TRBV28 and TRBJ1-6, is DVKVTQSSRYLVKRTGEKVFLECVQDMDHENMFWYRQDPGLGLRLIYFSYDVKMKEKGDIPEGYSVSREKKERFSLILESASTNQTSMYLCASSLSTGYNSPLHFGNGTRLTVT.

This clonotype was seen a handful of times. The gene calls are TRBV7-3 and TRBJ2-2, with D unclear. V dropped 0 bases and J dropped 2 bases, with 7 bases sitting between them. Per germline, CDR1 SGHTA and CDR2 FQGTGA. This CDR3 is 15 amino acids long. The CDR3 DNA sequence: TGTGCCAGCAGCTTAACGAGGCCCAACACCGGGGAGCTGTTTTTT. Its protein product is CASSLTRPNTGELFF.

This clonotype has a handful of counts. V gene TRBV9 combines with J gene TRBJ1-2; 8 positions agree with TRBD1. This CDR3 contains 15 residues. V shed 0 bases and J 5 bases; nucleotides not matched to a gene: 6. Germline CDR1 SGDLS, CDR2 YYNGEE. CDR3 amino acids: CASSVEAGGFYGYTF. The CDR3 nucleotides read TGTGCCAGCAGCGTAGAGGCAGGGGGCTTTTATGGCTACACCTTC.

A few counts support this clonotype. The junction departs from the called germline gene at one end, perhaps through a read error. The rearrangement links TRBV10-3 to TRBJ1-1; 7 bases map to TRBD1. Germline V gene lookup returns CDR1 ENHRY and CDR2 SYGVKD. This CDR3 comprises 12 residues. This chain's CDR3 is CAITGEYAEAFF. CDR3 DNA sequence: TGTGCGATCACAGGGGAGTATGCTGAAGCTTTCTTT.

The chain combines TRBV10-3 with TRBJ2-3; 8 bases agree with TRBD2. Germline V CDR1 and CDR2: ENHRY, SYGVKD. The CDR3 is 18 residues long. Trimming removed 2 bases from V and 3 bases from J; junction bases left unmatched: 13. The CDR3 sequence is CAISEIVGTRPLTDTQYF. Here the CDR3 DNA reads TGTGCCATCAGTGAGATAGTTGGGACTAGACCCCTAACAGATACGCAGTATTTT.

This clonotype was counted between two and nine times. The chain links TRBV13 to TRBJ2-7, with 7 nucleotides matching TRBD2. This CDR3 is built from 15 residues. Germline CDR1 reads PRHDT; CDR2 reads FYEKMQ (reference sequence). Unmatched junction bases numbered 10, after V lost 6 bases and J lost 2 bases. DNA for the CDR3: TGTGCCAGCAGTAACCGGGGGGACTGGGCCTACGAGCAGTACGTC. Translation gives CASSNRGDWAYEQYV.